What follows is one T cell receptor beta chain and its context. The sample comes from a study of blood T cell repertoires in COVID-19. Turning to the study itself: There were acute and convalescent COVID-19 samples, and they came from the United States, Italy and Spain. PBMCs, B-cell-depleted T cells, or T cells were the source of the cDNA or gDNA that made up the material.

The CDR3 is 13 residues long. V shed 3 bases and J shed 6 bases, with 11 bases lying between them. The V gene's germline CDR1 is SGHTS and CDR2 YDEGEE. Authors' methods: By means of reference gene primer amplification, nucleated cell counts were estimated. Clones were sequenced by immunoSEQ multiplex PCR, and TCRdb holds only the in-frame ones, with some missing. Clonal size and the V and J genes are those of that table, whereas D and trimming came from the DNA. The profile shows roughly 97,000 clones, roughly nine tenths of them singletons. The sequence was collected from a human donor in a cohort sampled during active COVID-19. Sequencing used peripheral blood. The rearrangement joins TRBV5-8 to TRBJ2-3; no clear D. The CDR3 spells CASSSRAADTQYF. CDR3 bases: TGTGCCAGCAGCTCCCGCGCTGCGGATACGCAGTATTTT.